These T cell receptor beta chains were read from a single sample in a study of cytomegalovirus exposure and HLA in healthy donors. Profiled with immunoSEQ multiplex PCR; TCRdb holds only in-frame clones, not every one. The profile shows more than 95,000 clones, approximately 87% of them singletons. Input material: PBMCs. Receptors were obtained from a man younger than 30 in good health and CMV-seropositive. The CDR3 runs from the conserved cysteine through the conserved F or W. Each record gives: D gene, CDR3 length, clone size, V gene, J gene, CDR3 DNA, CDR3 protein. D genes are given only for firm matches. A row's size may be missing; if present it is once, few, many or a size class.

TRBD1	17	.	TRBV28	TRBJ2-7	TGTGCCAGCAGACCCTCGGCAGGTTCAGGGGGTGACTACGAGCAGTACTTC	CASRPSAGSGGDYEQYF
.	14	.	TRBV6-6	TRBJ2-2	TGTGCCACCCCACGGACGGGGAGCACCGGGGAGCTGTTTTTT	CATPRTGSTGELFF
.	15	.	TRBV7-3	TRBJ2-7	TGTGCCAGCAGTTTACTGGCGGGGGCTCCCTACGAGCAGTACTTC	CASSLLAGAPYEQYF
TRBD2	16	.	TRBV5-1	TRBJ2-3	TGCGCCAGCAGCTTTGGGCTAGCGGGGTCTGGAGATACGCAGTATTTT	CASSFGLAGSGDTQYF
.	12	.	TRBV9	TRBJ1-1	TGTGCCAGTAGCCCAGGCATTAGTGAAGCTTTCTTT	CASSPGISEAFF
.	11	.	TRBV20-1	TRBJ2-3	TGCAGTGCCTTATACACAGATACGCAGTATTTT	CSALYTDTQYF
.	14	.	TRBV7-9	TRBJ1-1	TGTGCCAGCAGCTTAGACTCATGGAACACTGAAGCTTTCTTT	CASSLDSWNTEAFF
TRBD2	15	.	TRBV27	TRBJ2-2	TGTGCCAGCAGTTTTAGCGGGGGCTTGGCCGGGGAGCTGTTTTTT	CASSFSGGLAGELFF
TRBD1	15	.	TRBV5-8	TRBJ1-1	TGTGCCAGCAGCTTGGGAGGGGGCCCGGACACTGAAGCTTTCTTT	CASSLGGGPDTEAFF
.	14	.	TRBV7-6	TRBJ2-5	TGTGCCAGCAGCCTCCTACAGGAGCCAGAGACCCAGTACTTC	CASSLLQEPETQYF
.	16	.	TRBV5-1	TRBJ1-2	TGCGCCAGCAGCTTGGAAGTATCGGGATCTAACTATGGCTACACCTTC	CASSLEVSGSNYGYTF
.	13	.	TRBV6-1	TRBJ1-2	TGTGCCAGCAGGACGGCAGGCTACTATGGCTACACCTTC	CASRTAGYYGYTF
TRBD1	12	.	TRBV6-5	TRBJ2-1	TGTGCCACCATGGACAGGGCCAATGAGCAGTTCTTC	CATMDRANEQFF
.	14	.	TRBV7-9	TRBJ1-4	TGTGCCAGCAGCTTAGAACAGGCAACTGAAAAACTGTTTTTT	CASSLEQATEKLFF
TRBD2	15	.	TRBV6-5	TRBJ2-3	TGTGCCAGCAGCCGGACTAGCGGGGACACAGATACGCAGTATTTT	CASSRTSGDTDTQYF
TRBD1	14	.	TRBV7-3	TRBJ2-2	TGTGCCAGCACCTTCGACAGGGCCACCGGGGAGCTGTTTTTT	CASTFDRATGELFF
.	16	.	TRBV5-1	TRBJ2-7	TGCGCCAGCAGCTTGTCCCGAAGAGGGGGGGCCTACGAGCAGTACTTC	CASSLSRRGGAYEQYF
TRBD1	16	.	TRBV4-2	TRBJ1-2	TGTGCCAGCAGCCAAGATTCGACAGGGCGATACTATGGCTACACCTTC	CASSQDSTGRYYGYTF
.	15	.	TRBV13	TRBJ2-7	TGTGCCAGCAGCACAGGGACGCGAAGCTCCTACGAGCAGTACTTC	CASSTGTRSSYEQYF
.	13	.	TRBV11-2	TRBJ2-2	TGTGCCAGCAGCTCTGAGATCACCGGGGAGCTGTTTTTT	CASSSEITGELFF
TRBD2	15	few	TRBV6-1	TRBJ2-7	TGTGCCAGCAGTGAAGGCCTAGCGGGGGTCTACGAGCAGTACTTC	CASSEGLAGVYEQYF
TRBD2	14	.	TRBV5-1	TRBJ2-3	TGCGCCAGCAGCTTGACTAGCGGGGGAGATACGCAGTATTTT	CASSLTSGGDTQYF
TRBD2	16	.	TRBV5-1	TRBJ2-5	TGCGCCAGCAGCTTTAGACTAGCGGGGGGTCGAGAGACCCAGTACTTC	CASSFRLAGGRETQYF
.	14	.	TRBV7-9	TRBJ2-5	TGTGCCAGCAGCTCCCAGGAGGCGCAAGAGACCCAGTACTTC	CASSSQEAQETQYF
.	16	.	TRBV27	TRBJ1-3	TGTGCCAGCAGTTTAGAGCGTCCACGCTCTGGAAACACCATATATTTT	CASSLERPRSGNTIYF
.	11	.	TRBV30	TRBJ1-2	TGTGCCTGGAACCGGGGGTATGGCTACACCTTC	CAWNRGYGYTF
.	14	.	TRBV18	TRBJ2-3	TGTGCCAGCTCACCACCGAGGGACACAGATACGCAGTATTTT	CASSPPRDTDTQYF
.	14	once	TRBV4-1	TRBJ1-5	TGCGCCAGCAGCCAAGATTCAGGGAATCAGCCCCAGCATTTT	CASSQDSGNQPQHF
TRBD2	17	once	TRBV4-1	TRBJ2-7	TGCGCCAGCAGCCAAGATGACCTAGCGGGGGGGCTCAACGAGCAGTACTTC	CASSQDDLAGGLNEQYF
TRBD2	15	once	TRBV6-1	TRBJ2-3	TGTGCCAGCAGTGCGACTAGCGGGGGGCCAGATACGCAGTATTTT	CASSATSGGPDTQYF
.	15	.	TRBV7-3	TRBJ2-3	TGTGCCAGCAGCCCAGACAGATCTAGCACAGATACGCAGTATTTT	CASSPDRSSTDTQYF
.	13	.	TRBV7-9	TRBJ1-1	TGTGCCAGCAGCCGAACGGGGAACACTGAAGCTTTCTTT	CASSRTGNTEAFF
TRBD1	15	.	TRBV18	TRBJ1-1	TGTGCCAGCTCACCACCGGGACAGGCTAAGGGAGAAGCTTTCTTT	CASSPPGQAKGEAFF
.	14	.	TRBV9	TRBJ1-3	TGTGCCAGCAGCGTAGGGGCCTCTGGAAACACCATATATTTT	CASSVGASGNTIYF
.	13	few	TRBV6-5	TRBJ1-5	TGTGCCAGCAGCGCAGGGCCCAATCAGCCCCAGCATTTT	CASSAGPNQPQHF
.	14	.	TRBV2	TRBJ2-7	TGTGCCAGCAGTGAAGTTACAGCTACCTACGAGCAGTACTTC	CASSEVTATYEQYF
TRBD1	16	.	TRBV4-2	TRBJ2-7	TGTGCCAGCAGCCAAGGCGGATTAGGGGGCGTCCACGAGCAGTACTTC	CASSQGGLGGVHEQYF
.	15	.	TRBV7-3	TRBJ2-7	TGTGCCAGCAGCTTAACAGGGGGTCCTTCCTACGAGCAGTACTTC	CASSLTGGPSYEQYF
TRBD1	16	.	TRBV4-1	TRBJ2-7	TGCGCCAGCAGCCAAGGTACAGGGGGCGTCTCCTACGAGCAGTACTTC	CASSQGTGGVSYEQYF
TRBD2	15	.	TRBV4-1	TRBJ2-1	TGCGCCAGCAGCCCCGGGACTAGCGGGTACAATGAGCAGTTCTTC	CASSPGTSGYNEQFF
TRBD1	15	.	TRBV6-1	TRBJ2-3	TGTGCCAGCAGCGAGGGACAGGGGAGGACAGATACGCAGTATTTT	CASSEGQGRTDTQYF
TRBD2	17	.	TRBV5-4	TRBJ2-6	TGTGCCAGCAGCTTGGGGACTAGTTACTCTGGGGCCAACGTCCTGACTTTC	CASSLGTSYSGANVLTF
.	16	.	TRBV19	TRBJ1-2	TGTGCCAGTAGTATCCCTTACGCGACAGGCTACTATGGCTACACCTTC	CASSIPYATGYYGYTF
TRBD2	15	.	TRBV5-4	TRBJ2-3	TGTGCCAGCAGCTCACTAGCGGGGGGCACAGATACGCAGTATTTT	CASSSLAGGTDTQYF
TRBD1	15	.	TRBV4-2	TRBJ1-4	TGTGCCAGCAGCCCCCCCAGGGGGCGATGGGAAAAACTGTTTTTT	CASSPPRGRWEKLFF
TRBD2	18	.	TRBV4-1	TRBJ2-2	TGCGCCAGCAGCCAAGTTGGACTAGCGGGGCCGAACACCGGGGAGCTGTTTTTT	CASSQVGLAGPNTGELFF
.	11	.	TRBV19	TRBJ1-2	TGTGCCAGTAGTATACAGGGCGGCTACACCTTC	CASSIQGGYTF
.	13	once	TRBV14	TRBJ2-7	TGTGCCAGCAGCCGCCCTAGTGTCTACGAGCAGTACTTC	CASSRPSVYEQYF
.	15	once	TRBV14	TRBJ2-7	TGTGCCAGCAGCCAAGATCAGGACACGTCCTACGAGCAGTACTTC	CASSQDQDTSYEQYF
.	14	.	TRBV28	TRBJ1-2	TGTGCCAGCAGTTTGGGCGGGGATAACTATGGCTACACCTTC	CASSLGGDNYGYTF
TRBD1	16	.	TRBV11-2	TRBJ2-5	TGTGCCAGCAGCTTGGAACAGGGACAGGGGTGGGAGACCCAGTACTTC	CASSLEQGQGWETQYF